Presented here are 29 T cell receptor beta chains from one specimen sequenced in a study of blood T cell repertoires in COVID-19. Libraries were prepared by immunoSEQ multiplex PCR; TCRdb keeps only in-frame clonotypes and omits some of them. The data contain approximately 54,000 clones, roughly 76% of them singletons. Specimen: peripheral blood. The source is a woman aged 55-75 years with acute or convalescent COVID-19.

Only a few counts were recorded for this clone. This rearrangement joins TRBV5-4 to TRBJ2-2, with 7 bases identical to TRBD1. J lost 1 base, V lost 5 bases, and 11 bases had no gene match. This CDR3 is 17 amino acids long. CDR1 SGHNT and CDR2 YYREEE come from the germline V gene (reference sequence). The DNA of the CDR3 is TGTGCCAGCAGTCGGCTCACAGGGGAAATGAACACCGGGGAGCTGTTTTTT. Protein product: CASSRLTGEMNTGELFF.

The chain has TRBV6-5 and TRBJ2-2, with D perhaps matching TRBD1 (5 bases). V was trimmed by 3 bases and J by 2 bases, leaving 10 bases between them. Per germline, CDR1 MNHEY and CDR2 SVGAGI. This CDR3 contains 15 residues. The CDR3 is CASSYWTPNTGELFF. The CDR3 bases are TGTGCCAGCAGTTATTGGACACCCAACACCGGGGAGCTGTTTTTT.

The rearrangement links TRBV3-1 (or the pseudogene TRBV3-2) to TRBJ1-1, with no clear D. With 0 bases removed from V and 5 bases from J, the gap between germline ends came to 7 bases. Germline assignment: CDR1 LGHDT and CDR2 YNNKEL (reference sequence). The length of the CDR3 is 13 residues. The CDR3 region is CASSQERRTEAFF. CDR3 coding DNA: TGTGCCAGCAGCCAAGAAAGGAGGACTGAAGCTTTCTTT.

The chain has TRBV10-3 and TRBJ2-2, with 7 bases identical to TRBD2. Trimming removed 3 bases from V and 7 bases from J; junction bases left unmatched: 5. Germline V lookup: CDR1 ENHRY, CDR2 SYGVKD. The CDR3 has 14 residues. In nucleotides, the CDR3 is TGTGCCATCAGTGAAGAGCGGGACTACGGGGAGCTGTTTTTT. Encoded protein: CAISEERDYGELFF.

This clone was seen only once. This rearrangement joins TRBV3-1 (or the pseudogene TRBV3-2) to TRBJ1-2, with 9 bases that match TRBD1. The J segment lost 8 bases and the V segment lost 1 base, leaving 5 bases of the junction unmatched. This CDR3 spans 14 amino acids. Germline V gives CDR1 LGHDT, CDR2 YNNKEL (reference sequence). CDR3 sequence reads: CASSQAQGAMGYTF. The DNA for the CDR3 is TGTGCCAGCAGCCAAGCACAGGGGGCGATGGGCTACACCTTC.

The rearrangement joins TRBV2 to TRBJ2-2, with 10 bases matching TRBD2. V shed 0 bases, J shed 1 base, and the junction held 11 bases outside the gene matches. The CDR3 is 20 residues long. Looked up from germline, CDR1 is SNHLY and CDR2 is FYNNEI. The CDR3 region has the DNA TGTGCCAGCAGTGAAGCGCTTCTCTCTGGACTAGCGGAGAACACCGGGGAGCTGTTTTTT. This gives the protein CASSEALLSGLAENTGELFF. Together with reference TRBV2 and TRBJ2-2, the CDR3 gives the full variable domain: EPEVTQTPSHQVTQMGQEVILRCVPISNHLYFYWYRQILGQKVEFLVSFYNNEISEKSEIFDDQFSVERPDGSNFTLKIRSTKLEDSAMYFCASSEALLSGLAENTGELFFGEGSRLTVL.

V is TRBV7-2 and J is TRBJ1-1; TRBD1 agrees at 12 bases. The germline V gene encodes CDR1 SGHTA and CDR2 FQGNSA. This CDR3 is 16 amino acids long. V shed 1 base, J shed 5 bases, and the junction held 5 bases outside the gene matches. The CDR3 coding sequence is TGTGCCAGCAGCTTAGTGGGACAGGGGGCGCGAACTGAAGCTTTCTTT. It translates to CASSLVGQGARTEAFF.

CDR3 nucleotides: TGTGCCAGTAGCCCCCGCAGGGGTAAGGTCGAGAACACTGAAGCTTTCTTT. Protein product: CASSPRRGKVENTEAFF. The V and J genes are TRBV19 and TRBJ1-1, with D maybe TRBD1 (6 bases). From germline, CDR1 is LNHDA and CDR2 SQIVND (reference sequence). The germline V and J ends were trimmed by 6 bases and 1 base, with 21 bases remaining between them. This CDR3 contains 17 residues. Full variable domain (rest looked up from reference TRBV19 and TRBJ1-1): DGGITQSPKYLFRKEGQNVTLSCEQNLNHDAMYWYRQDPGQGLRLIYYSQIVNDFQKGDIAEGYSVSREKKESFPLTVTSAQKNPTAFYLCASSPRRGKVENTEAFFGQGTRLTVV.

This sequence joins TRBV15 and TRBJ1-1, with D possibly being TRBD1 (6 bases). The germline V gene encodes CDR1 LNHNV and CDR2 YYDKDF (reference sequence). V was shortened by 7 bases and J by 1 base, with 10 bases between the two germline ends. The CDR3 contains 13 residues. The CDR3 DNA reads as TGTGCCACCATGAACAGGGCGAACACTGAAGCTTTCTTT. Its translation is CATMNRANTEAFF.

The chain links TRBV29-1 to TRBJ1-3, with D hard to call. The CDR3 runs to 14 residues. The germline V gene has CDR1 SQVTM and CDR2 ANQGSEA. V dropped 5 bases and J dropped 4 bases, with 15 bases sitting between them. DNA of the CDR3: TGCAGCGTTCGAGATTCGGCCAGGGGAAACACCATATATTTT. As protein: CSVRDSARGNTIYF.

V usage is TRBV5-5 and J usage is TRBJ2-7, with 9 bases matching TRBD1. Per the germline V gene, CDR1 is SGHKS and CDR2 is YYEKEE (reference sequence). This CDR3 is 15 amino acids long. V shed 0 bases, J shed 3 bases, and the junction held 4 bases outside the gene matches. The CDR3, as DNA: TGTGCCAGCAGCTTGGGGGGACAGGGTGTCTACGAGCAGTACTTC. This translates into CASSLGGQGVYEQYF.

The chain employs TRBV19 and TRBJ2-7, with 7 bases aligning to TRBD2. The germline CDR1 and CDR2 sequences are LNHDA and SQIVND (reference sequence). The CDR3 sequence is 14 residues long. The junction had 3 bases not matched to a gene; V was cut back by 4 bases and J by 0 bases. The CDR3 nucleotides are TGTGCCAGTAGTAGAGCGGGGAGCTCCTACGAGCAGTACTTC. Protein product: CASSRAGSSYEQYF.

V and J are TRBV6-5 and TRBJ2-7; 7 positions agree with TRBD1. V shed 0 bases, J shed 6 bases, and the junction held 8 bases outside the gene matches. Germline V CDR1 and CDR2: MNHEY, SVGAGI. The CDR3 has 15 amino acids. The DNA for the CDR3 is TGTGCCAGCAGTTACTCGACGGGGACAGAAGGCGAGCAGTACTTC. The encoded protein is CASSYSTGTEGEQYF.

The chain links TRBV14 to TRBJ2-5; 7 nucleotides line up with TRBD2. V lost 0 bases to trimming and J lost 7 bases; unmatched junction nucleotides: 5. The CDR3 is 14 residues long. Germline V gene data show CDR1 as SGHDN and CDR2 as FVKESK. CDR3 bases: TGTGCCAGCAGCCAAGATGGGGAGGGAGCGACCCAGTACTTC. Translated: CASSQDGEGATQYF.

The table lists this clone with a few counts. The chain carries TRBV6-5 and TRBJ1-2; the D gene is possibly TRBD1 (5 bases). Looked up from germline, CDR1 is MNHEY and CDR2 is SVGAGI. V was trimmed by 6 bases and J by 8 bases, leaving 19 bases between them. This CDR3 is built from 14 residues. CDR3 DNA: TGTGCCAGCAGAGCCCTACAGGAGCGATGGGGCTACACCTTC. This gives the protein CASRALQERWGYTF.

The table lists this clone with a count of one. The gene calls are TRBV5-5 and TRBJ1-6; TRBD1 matches 9 bases. Germline-derived CDR1 and CDR2 are SGHKS and YYEKEE (reference sequence). The V segment lost 0 bases and the J segment 6 bases; nucleotides outside the gene matches: 1. This CDR3 has 15 residues. CDR3 loop: CASSLEGQGNSPLHF. CDR3 sequence (DNA): TGTGCCAGCAGCTTGGAGGGACAGGGTAATTCACCCCTCCACTTT.

V and J are TRBV7-8 and TRBJ1-5, with D possibly TRBD1 on 5 matching bases. CDR1 and CDR2 from the germline V gene are SGHVS and FQNEAQ. There are 15 residues in the CDR3. Trimming pared 1 base from V and 7 bases from J, leaving 14 bases between. CDR3 loop: CASSLGGGRGQPQHF. CDR3 DNA: TGTGCCAGCAGCTTAGGCGGGGGAAGGGGACAGCCCCAGCATTTT. Full variable domain (remainder filled in from reference TRBV7-8 and TRBJ1-5): GAGVSQSPRYKVAKRGQDVALRCDPISGHVSLFWYQQALGQGPEFLTYFQNEAQLDKSGLPSDRFFAERPEGSVSTLKIQRTQQEDSAVYLCASSLGGGRGQPQHFGDGTRLSIL.

This chain uses TRBV11-2 with TRBJ2-7, with a possible D match to TRBD1 (6 bases). V was cut by 5 bases and J by 3 bases, with 17 bases left in between. In germline, CDR1 is SGHAT, CDR2 FQNNGV. The length of the CDR3 is 15 residues. The CDR3 sequence is CASSQGQPPIYEQYF. The CDR3 DNA follows: TGTGCCAGCAGCCAGGGACAACCACCCATCTACGAGCAGTACTTC.

This rearrangement joins TRBV6-1 to TRBJ1-5; a weak D match, TRBD1 (5 bases). Trimming removed 1 base from V and 7 bases from J, with 14 bases in between. This CDR3 has 15 amino acids. Looked up from germline, CDR1 is MNHNS and CDR2 is SASEGT. CDR3 DNA: TGTGCCAGCAGTGAAGTAGGAGGGACGGAACAGCCCCAGCATTTT. Translated, it gives CASSEVGGTEQPQHF.

CDR3 in DNA: TGTGCCAGCAGCTTAGGGACTAGCGGAAATGAGCAGTTCTTC. It specifies CASSLGTSGNEQFF. This sequence joins TRBV7-8 and TRBJ2-1; 10 bases agree with TRBD2. CDR1 is SGHVS and CDR2 is FQNEAQ in the germline V gene. Trimming cost V 1 base and J 7 bases; bases outside gene matches: 1. This CDR3 region has 14 residues.

The chain combines TRBV11-2 with TRBJ1-1; a weak D match, TRBD1 (5 bases). In germline, CDR1 is SGHAT, CDR2 FQNNGV. V lost 8 bases to trimming and J lost 0 bases, with 16 bases between them. This CDR3 comprises 15 residues. The CDR3 loop reads CASQSTSGVNTEAFF. DNA for the CDR3: TGTGCCAGCCAATCAACATCGGGGGTGAACACTGAAGCTTTCTTT.

This chain uses TRBV29-1 with TRBJ2-7, with D tentatively TRBD1 (5 bases). The V end was cut by 3 bases, the J end by 0 bases, with 15 bases between. The CDR3 runs 15 residues. Per the germline V gene, CDR1 is SQVTM and CDR2 is ANQGSEA. In DNA, the CDR3 is TGCAGCGTTGAGGTTAGGGGTCCTGGCTCCTACGAGCAGTACTTC. Protein: CSVEVRGPGSYEQYF.

The rearrangement joins TRBV7-8 to TRBJ2-2; the match to TRBD2 covers 11 bases. The CDR3 covers 20 residues. Germline loops: CDR1 SGHVS, CDR2 FQNEAQ. J gave up 0 bases and V 4 bases, and 13 bases lay outside the gene matches. The CDR3 bases are TGTGCCAGCAGCTGGGACACATCTCTACTAGCGGGGGCGAACACCGGGGAGCTGTTTTTT. Translating it yields CASSWDTSLLAGANTGELFF.

This clone turned up a few times. The rearrangement links TRBV6-5 to TRBJ1-1, with 7 bases aligning to TRBD1. Germline CDR1 and CDR2: MNHEY and SVGAGI. The CDR3 spans 15 residues. Trimming at V came to 5 bases and at J to 8 bases, leaving 14 bases not matched to a gene. The CDR3 here is CASSRPTGVPGEAFF. The CDR3 DNA follows: TGTGCCAGCAGTCGACCAACAGGGGTGCCCGGGGAAGCTTTCTTT.

This clone was counted a single time. The chain links TRBV9 to TRBJ2-6; 7 bases align to TRBD1. Germline CDR1 reads SGDLS; CDR2 reads YYNGEE. Germline trimming cut 3 bases from V and 4 bases from J; bases unmatched to any gene: 13. This CDR3 region has 18 residues. CDR3: CASSEILTGPGGANVLTF. Written as DNA, the CDR3 is TGTGCCAGCAGCGAGATACTGACAGGGCCAGGGGGGGCCAACGTCCTGACTTTC.

V and J are TRBV4-2 and TRBJ2-4; 8 bases match TRBD2. The V and J ends lost 0 bases and 9 bases, in that order; junction bases with no gene match: 7. The germline V gene encodes CDR1 LGHNA and CDR2 YNFKEQ. The CDR3 has 15 amino acids. In DNA, the CDR3 is TGTGCCAGCAGCCAAGATTCGGGAGGGCCAGGCATTCAGTACTTC. This sequence encodes CASSQDSGGPGIQYF.

The chain links TRBV7-3 to TRBJ2-7; 9 bases fit TRBD1. Unmatched junction bases numbered 4, after V lost 5 bases and J lost 2 bases. The CDR3 totals 14 residues. Germline CDR1 reads SGHTA; CDR2 reads FQGTGA. The CDR3 sequence is CASSPDRGPYEQYF. The DNA of the CDR3 is TGTGCCAGCAGCCCGGACAGGGGCCCCTACGAGCAGTACTTC.

The V and J genes are TRBV5-1 and TRBJ2-1; no clear D. V was trimmed by 0 bases and J by 7 bases, leaving 11 bases between them. CDR1 and CDR2 from the germline V gene are SGHRS and YFSETQ. The CDR3 runs 14 residues. The CDR3 bases are TGCGCCAGCAGCTTGGGGCAGGATAGGAATGAGCAGTTCTTC. This sequence encodes CASSLGQDRNEQFF. Filled out from reference TRBV5-1 and TRBJ2-1, the complete variable domain reads KAGVTQTPRYLIKTRGQQVTLSCSPISGHRSVSWYQQTPGQGLQFLFEYFSETQRNKGNFPGRFSGRQFSNSRSEMNVSTLELGDSALYLCASSLGQDRNEQFFGPGTRLTVL.

This clone appeared once. The chain recombines TRBV5-3 with TRBJ2-3; 7 bases map to TRBD2. TRBV5-3 is noted as an ORF with a role that remains uncertain. The CDR3 extends over 15 amino acids. The V gene end was trimmed by 0 bases and the J gene end by 2 bases; junction bases not matched to a gene: 3. The CDR3 loop is CARSLESGNTDTQYF. CDR3 DNA: TGTGCCAGAAGCTTGGAAAGCGGGAACACAGATACGCAGTATTTT.